Each of the 18 T cell receptor beta chains below was sequenced from the same sample in a study of identical twins. A single record per CDR3 protein comes from TCRdb applying MiXCR to the 5' RACE reads. The data contain some 690,000 distinct CDR3 sequences, 21% of them singletons. These data also formed part of another study, on T cells expressing NK-cell markers.

The sample consisted of PBMCs. The origin of the receptors is a woman between 18 and 30 years old in good health.

The chain carries TRBV27 and TRBJ2-3; TRBD2 matches at 10 bases. Trimming cost V 2 bases and J 1 base; bases outside gene matches: 3. This CDR3 region has 16 residues. Germline V CDR1 and CDR2: MNHEY, SMNVEV (reference sequence). This CDR3 reads CASSLITSGGTDTQYF. Here the CDR3 DNA reads TGTGCCAGCAGTTTAATTACTAGCGGGGGCACAGATACGCAGTATTTT.

This chain joins TRBV6-1 and TRBJ2-3, with D uncertain. The V gene's germline CDR1 is MNHNS and CDR2 SASEGT. The CDR3 spans 12 residues. Trimming took off 3 bases at V and 7 bases at J, with 8 bases between the two ends. The CDR3 DNA reads as TGTGCCAGCAGTGAGAGCCTGAATACGCAGTATTTT. It yields the protein CASSESLNTQYF.

V usage is TRBV4-3 and J usage is TRBJ2-1, with 7 bases that match TRBD1. Germline assignment: CDR1 LGHNA and CDR2 YSLEER. CDR3 length equals 16 residues. V lost 3 bases and J lost 4; bases outside the gene matches: 9. CDR3 protein: CASSQTTGTVYNEQFF. The CDR3 region has the DNA TGCGCCAGCAGCCAGACAACCGGGACAGTATACAATGAGCAGTTCTTC.

The chain has TRBV7-9 and TRBJ2-7, with D uncertain. V lost 6 bases, J lost 2 bases, and 8 bases lay in between. This CDR3 spans 12 amino acids. Germline V gene lookup returns CDR1 SEHNR and CDR2 FQNEAQ (reference sequence). The CDR3 bases are TGTGCCAGCAGAGGGAACGCCTACGAGCAGTACTTC. It encodes CASRGNAYEQYF. Complete variable domain (other parts from reference TRBV7-9 and TRBJ2-7): DTGVSQNPRHKITKRGQNVTFRCDPISEHNRLYWYRQTLGQGPEFLTYFQNEAQLEKSRLLSDRFSAERPKGSFSTLEIQRTEQGDSAMYLCASRGNAYEQYFGPGTRLTVT.

This clonotype has just one count. The V call is TRBV7-6, the J call TRBJ2-3; 7 bases line up with TRBD2. Germline V gene data show CDR1 as SGHVS and CDR2 as FNYEAQ. This CDR3 region has 18 residues. Trimming removed 1 base from V and 0 bases from J; junction bases left unmatched: 10. The CDR3: CASSLVLDSLASTDTQYF. The DNA for the CDR3 is TGTGCCAGCAGCTTAGTTCTAGACTCACTAGCGAGCACAGATACGCAGTATTTT.

This clonotype was observed many times. The V call is TRBV10-3, the J call TRBJ2-1, with 9 bases matching TRBD2. Germline CDR1 ENHRY, CDR2 SYGVKD. The ends lost 0 bases at V and 3 bases at J; junction bases unmatched: 3. The length of the CDR3 is 16 residues. CDR3 DNA sequence: TGTGCCATCAGTGAGTCAACTAGCGGGTTCTACAATGAGCAGTTCTTC. Its translation is CAISESTSGFYNEQFF.

About this clonotype: An end of the junction differs from the germline gene, which may be a read error. The rearrangement links TRBV20-1 to TRBJ1-3, with D maybe TRBD1 (6 bases). The CDR3 runs to 15 residues. Germline V gives CDR1 DFQATT, CDR2 SNEGSKA (reference sequence). This CDR3 reads CCAIQGRISGNTIYF. CDR3 nucleotides: TGCTGTGCTATTCAGGGGCGGATCTCTGGAAACACCATATATTTT.

The rearrangement links TRBV7-9 to TRBJ2-1, with a tentative D call TRBD2 (6 bases). V lost 4 bases and J 4 bases, leaving 11 bases between the germline ends. CDR1 SEHNR and CDR2 FQNEAQ come from the germline V gene (reference sequence). The CDR3 runs to 14 residues. The CDR3 DNA reads TGTGCCAGCAGCTCCCCCGGGAGATACAATGAGCAGTTCTTC. This gives the protein CASSSPGRYNEQFF.

The chain is built from TRBV5-1 and TRBJ2-1, with no clear D. The germline V gene has CDR1 SGHRS and CDR2 YFSETQ. V was clipped by 2 bases and J by 5 bases, with 14 bases between them. This CDR3 spans 15 amino acids. The CDR3 spells CASSLYFFVDNEQFF. The CDR3 DNA follows: TGCGCCAGCAGCTTATATTTCTTCGTGGACAATGAGCAGTTCTTC.

The chain carries TRBV5-1 and TRBJ2-1; D is unresolved. The germline V gene encodes CDR1 SGHRS and CDR2 YFSETQ. The CDR3 contains 13 residues. Trimming took 3 bases from V and 10 from J, leaving 14 bases between them. CDR3 DNA: TGCGCCAGCAGCTCGAAGGTCGGGTTGGAGCAGTTCTTC. The encoded protein is CASSSKVGLEQFF.

V gene TRBV6-5 combines with J gene TRBJ2-1; D may be TRBD2 (6 bases). The ends were cut back, 0 bases at V and 5 bases at J, with 11 bases in the middle. The CDR3 is made up of 15 amino acids. Germline values: CDR1 MNHEY, CDR2 SVGAGI. CDR3 coding DNA: TGTGCCAGCAGTTACTCGGTTAGCGGCCACAATGAGCAGTTCTTC. Protein product: CASSYSVSGHNEQFF.

The chain combines TRBV11-2 with TRBJ2-7; 8 bases are a match to TRBD2. Per the germline V gene, CDR1 is SGHAT and CDR2 is FQNNGV. The CDR3 spans 14 residues. Trimming took 5 bases from V and 3 from J; bases not matched to a gene: 6. CDR3 DNA sequence: TGTGCCAGCAGCACGGGACTAGTCGACTACGAGCAGTACTTC. This codes for CASSTGLVDYEQYF.

This clonotype was recorded at least ten times. The chain carries TRBV4-3 and TRBJ2-1; D call uncertain. V lost 2 bases and J 1 base, leaving 15 bases between the germline ends. Germline lookup yields CDR1 LGHNA and CDR2 YSLEER. The CDR3 loop spans 17 amino acids. The CDR3 region has the DNA TGCGCCAGCAGCCAACGAGTTGATATTAGATCCTACAATGAGCAGTTCTTC. Translation: CASSQRVDIRSYNEQFF.

CDR3 protein: CASSPRTRHTGELFF. The CDR3 DNA reads TGCGCCAGCAGCCCCCGGACGCGCCACACCGGGGAGCTGTTTTTT. V is TRBV5-1 and J is TRBJ2-2, with D unresolved. V was pared by 4 bases and J by 3 bases, with 13 bases between. CDR1 and CDR2 (germline): SGHRS, YFSETQ. The CDR3 is 15 amino acids.

The chain has TRBV12-3 or TRBV12-4 and TRBJ1-1, with D maybe TRBD1 (5 bases). V shed 6 bases and J shed 1 base, with 9 bases lying between them. This CDR3 region has 13 residues. The CDR3 region has the DNA TGTGCCAGCAGGTCGACAGCGAACACTGAAGCTTTCTTT. It is translated as CASRSTANTEAFF.

This clonotype was seen a few times. The chain is built from TRBV20-1 and TRBJ1-5, with 9 bases aligning to TRBD1. Germline values: CDR1 DFQATT, CDR2 SNEGSKA (reference sequence). The CDR3 spans 15 residues. V dropped 4 bases and J dropped 4; count of bases not matched to a gene: 8. The DNA of the CDR3 is TGCAGTGCTACAGTAGGGACAGGGAGAAATCAGCCCCAGCATTTT. Its translation: CSATVGTGRNQPQHF.

This clonotype was counted only a few times. The J gene is TRBJ2-5, the V gene TRBV12-3 or TRBV12-4, with TRBD1 matching 10 bases. The CDR3 has 16 residues. The V segment lost 5 bases and the J segment 3 bases; nucleotides outside the gene matches: 9. For the CDR3, the DNA is TGTGCCAGCAGTAGTTTGGGGACAGGGGAGGAAGAGACCCAGTACTTC. It is translated as CASSSLGTGEEETQYF.

A few counts support this clonotype. This chain joins TRBV29-1 and TRBJ2-1; D is ambiguous. The length of the CDR3 is 12 residues. Germline V gene sequence: CDR1 SQVTM, CDR2 ANQGSEA. Trimming took 7 bases from V and 6 from J, leaving 13 bases between them. The CDR3, as DNA: TGCAGCGGAGTTCGCTCAGGCAATGAGCAGTTCTTC. This sequence encodes CSGVRSGNEQFF.